Following are 9 T cell receptor beta chains from one sample sequenced in a study of blood T cell repertoires in COVID-19 (TCRdb year 2020). Library construction relied on the immunoSEQ multiplex PCR assay. TCRdb stores this immuneACCESS table with in-frame sequences only. Part of the clones is absent; in the studies checked, under half of the shortfall reflects unresolved V genes, and no reason is known for the rest. The sample includes 100,000 to 150,000 clones, with over 80% observed a single time. The ten most abundant clones make up 2% to 2.5% of the sample. Sequencing was performed on peripheral blood. The receptor set was obtained from a man aged 45-60 years with active COVID-19.

The chain combines TRBV4-1 with TRBJ2-5; TRBD1 matches 12 bases. CDR3 length: 15 amino acids. The ends lost 4 bases at V and 5 bases at J; junction bases unmatched: 5. Looked up from germline, CDR1 is MGHRA and CDR2 is YSYEKL. CDR3 DNA sequence: TGCGCCAGCAGCCGGGGACAGGGGGCTTTGGAGACCCAGTACTTC. Its translation is CASSRGQGALETQYF.

This chain links TRBV12-5 with TRBJ1-1, with TRBD1 matching 7 bases. J was trimmed by 7 bases and V by 1 base; bases with no gene match: 15. This CDR3 contains 17 residues. Germline V gives CDR1 LGHNT, CDR2 FRNRAP. CDR3 DNA sequence: TGTGCTAGTGGTTTGGCCCAGGGTGCCGGGACAGCTTATGAAGCTTTCTTT. Protein: CASGLAQGAGTAYEAFF.

V usage is TRBV6-6 and J usage is TRBJ1-1; D may be TRBD1 (6 bases). Germline assignment: CDR1 MNHNY and CDR2 SVGAGI (reference sequence). The V end was cut by 6 bases, the J end by 9 bases, with 20 bases between. The CDR3 covers 14 residues. This chain's CDR3 is CASSRDTPVLKAFF. The CDR3 DNA is TGTGCCAGCAGCCGGGACACACCAGTCCTTAAAGCTTTCTTT.

The genes are TRBV7-2 and TRBJ2-7, with a weak D call TRBD1 (6 bases). V was shortened by 5 bases and J by 2 bases, with 13 bases between the two germline ends. The CDR3 has 14 residues. Per germline, CDR1 SGHTA and CDR2 FQGNSA. The CDR3, as DNA: TGTGCCAGCAGCCCCGCTGACAGGCCCTACGAGCAGTACTTC. The encoded protein is CASSPADRPYEQYF.

The rearrangement uses TRBV5-1 and TRBJ2-2; maybe TRBD1 (6 bases). V lost 7 bases and J lost 7, with 23 bases in between. Germline V gene lookup returns CDR1 SGHRS and CDR2 YFSETQ. This CDR3 is 16 amino acids long. CDR3 protein: CASRDPPRDIRGELFF. The CDR3 DNA follows: TGCGCCAGCCGAGATCCACCACGGGACATACGCGGGGAGCTGTTTTTT.

This CDR3 is CASSATGNYGYTF. In DNA, the CDR3 is TGTGCCAGCAGTGCGACAGGGAACTATGGCTACACCTTC. The chain recombines TRBV25-1 with TRBJ1-2; the match to TRBD1 covers 7 bases. The junction had 1 base not matched to a gene; V was cut back by 4 bases and J by 2 bases. This CDR3 is 13 amino acids long. The germline V gene has CDR1 MGHDK and CDR2 SYGVNS.

This sequence joins TRBV7-2 and TRBJ2-7, with 10 bases fitting TRBD1. In germline, CDR1 is SGHTA, CDR2 FQGNSA. V lost 3 bases to trimming and J lost 4 bases; unmatched junction nucleotides: 3. This CDR3 has 14 amino acids. As DNA, the CDR3 is TGTGCCAGCAGCTTGACAGGGGGCAGGTACGAGCAGTACTTC. It codes for CASSLTGGRYEQYF.

The genes are TRBV13 and TRBJ1-5, with TRBD1 matching 7 bases. V dropped 0 bases and J dropped 3; count of bases not matched to a gene: 2. Germline CDR1 reads PRHDT; CDR2 reads FYEKMQ (reference sequence). The CDR3 consists of 15 residues. The CDR3: CASSLGTGHNQPQHF. CDR3 DNA: TGTGCCAGCAGCTTAGGGACAGGGCACAATCAGCCCCAGCATTTT.

This clone came up a few times. The genes are TRBV3-1 (or the pseudogene TRBV3-2) and TRBJ1-3; 10 nucleotides line up with TRBD1. This CDR3 comprises 18 residues. Unmatched junction bases numbered 6, after V lost 1 base and J lost 0 bases. CDR1 is LGHDT, CDR2 YNNKEL, per germline (reference sequence). CDR3 DNA sequence: TGTGCCAGCAGCCAAGGGGACAGGGGCCGTCTCTCTGGAAACACCATATATTTT. It is translated as CASSQGDRGRLSGNTIYF.